This TCR beta chain appears in the sequencing data of a study of graft-versus-host responses after intestinal transplantation. About the research overall: Multivisceral, liver-intestinal, or isolated intestinal transplants were received by the recipients. The study's findings and limits: Peak circulating GvH clone levels were associated with early post-transplant HvG declines. Among recipient marrow samples, GvH clones were found; some appeared first in ileum or blood.

On this clone itself: Antigen: not known.

The CDR3 runs 16 residues. The germline V gene has CDR1 SQVTM and CDR2 ANQGSEA. The junction had 8 bases not matched to a gene; V was cut back by 4 bases and J by 0 bases. Assay: immunoSEQ multiplex PCR; the TCRdb copy retains only in-frame clones and omits some. The sample lists under 90,000 clones, around 90% occurring once. The sequencing used unstimulated CD4+ T cells sorted from spleen or lymph node cells, collected before transplant. This clonotype was obtained from a human donor who was the organ donor for an intestinal transplant. The chain couples TRBV29-1 to TRBJ2-1; 8 bases are shared with TRBD2. The DNA of the CDR3 is TGCAGCGTTGTCCTCGGGACTAGGTTCTCCTACAATGAGCAGTTCTTC. Its protein is CSVVLGTRFSYNEQFF.